This TCR beta chain is drawn from a study of human T cells and chemical hapten exposure. Turning to the study itself: Patch tests applied 0.01% DPC to the upper back, read at 6 days.

The study's library attached unique molecular identifiers to single cDNA molecules. TCRdb reanalysed the RACE reads using MiXCR and keeps one entry per CDR3 protein. The table has under 85,000 distinct CDR3 sequences, 10% to 13% seen once. Whole-study findings and limits: The study found that DPC sensitization did not change TCRs above 1 in 1000 frequency.

Trimming removed 5 bases from V and 9 bases from J; junction bases left unmatched: 11. This CDR3 spans 15 amino acids. Per germline, CDR1 KGHSH and CDR2 LQKENI. The time point was: patch test 1, 2 weeks after DPC sensitization. Treatment denoted: therapeutic diphenylcyclopropenone sensitization with weekly scalp DPC. Participating donors were patients with alopecia, aged 18 to 70 years, considered appropriate candidates for DPC. Concerning this clonotype itself: The antigen is undetermined.

The material sequenced was whole blood, taken in connection with sensitization to the hapten diphenylcyclopropenone (DPC). This sequence originates from a woman between 50 and 59 years old with alopecia areata. Some clones in this sample may be carry-over from other donors' samples. The rearrangement links TRBV18 to TRBJ2-1; 9 bases fit TRBD2. CDR3 bases: TGTGCCAGCTCAACGAAGGGTAGCGGGAGTACTGAGCAGTTCTTC. Its protein is CASSTKGSGSTEQFF. The full variable domain, completed using reference TRBV18 and TRBJ2-1, is NAGVMQNPRHLVRRRGQEARLRCSPMKGHSHVYWYRQLPEEGLKFMVYLQKENIIDESGMPKERFSAEFPKEGPSILRIQQVVRGDSAAYFCASSTKGSGSTEQFFGPGTRLTVL.